This T cell receptor beta chain appears in the sequencing data of a study of blood T cells in healthy people across ages. Study context: In model experiments, template switching was able to capture about one barcoded beta molecule for every two T cells that were present.

Aged roughly 6 to 95, donors were systemically healthy Caucasians from Russia. Trimming took off 8 bases at V and 6 bases at J, with 14 bases between the two ends. The CDR3 extends over 13 amino acids. The germline V gene encodes CDR1 MGHDK and CDR2 SYGVNS. A second PCR, run for 7 to 11 cycles, used a sample-barcoded 5' primer plus a J-beta primer mix. A template-switch adaptor that had 12 random nucleotides put a tag on each cDNA molecule. In TCRdb, the 5' RACE reads were re-called with MiXCR into one record per CDR3 protein. There are 800,000 to 950,000 distinct CDR3 sequences in the sample; 30% to 45% occur only once, and approximately 12% lies in the top ten.

The clonotype originates from a man younger than 35 in good health. This chain links TRBV25-1 with TRBJ1-5, with a possible D match to TRBD1 (5 bases). The sequencing input was blood. The CDR3 DNA sequence: TGTGCCAGCGGGGGGAGGGTTGGTCAGCCCCAGCATTTT. Protein product: CASGGRVGQPQHF.